The entry below describes one TCR beta chain. Its antigen is still unknown. The record has no base qualities; no much larger clone is one base away. The entry originates in a study of molecular identifiers for immune sequencing clone quantification listed by TCRdb under 2018. For context, the study as a whole: For a replicate experiment, RNA from 20,000 or 100,000 naive CD8 T cells was divided into five aliquots, and four of the five aliquots were sequenced. CD8 T cells were used in a methods study to benchmark molecular-identifier clustering-based TCR repertoire sequencing (MIDCIRS) and TCR RNA copy counting.

Study-level results and caveats: About 3 recovered TCR RNA copies per cell were obtained by modeling, versus approximately 10 by digital PCR, implying a capture efficiency of 25% to 30%. The naive libraries included spiked-in Jurkat TCR RNA (around 10 copies' worth), and this RNA is not part of the donor repertoire. Highly expanded clone sizes could be underestimated if identical TCR molecules share a barcode. In CMV-specific effector cells, over 99% of molecules were held by clones above 20 RNA copies, whereas under 1% of molecules were held by such clones in naive cells. When barcode sub-clustering was not used, chimeric consensus sequences inflated TCR diversity, with chimeras reaching as high as 47%. Even against a background of around 950,000 naive CD8 T cells, spiked-in Jurkat TCR RNA amounting to a single cell's worth was reported to be detectable.

Libraries of naive CD8 T cells were built from approximately 22,000 to 940,000 sorted cells, with 10%, 30% or 50% of the purified RNA used. Naive CD8 T cells were FACS-sorted as CD8+CD4-CCR7+CD45RA+ on a BD FACSAria II into RLT Plus buffer. Nine to eleven TCR copies' worth of Jurkat RNA were spiked into roughly 20,000-1,000,000 naive CD8 T cell samples to test detection sensitivity. CD8 T cells were enriched with RosetteSep CD8+ T Cell Enrichment Cocktail and Ficoll-Paque, followed by ACK red cell lysis. Library generation was performed with PCR. The listed sequencing device is Illumina HiSeq 4000. Preparation of bulk TCR libraries followed a previously described approach, with the TCR primers listed in Table S5. Purification of total RNA was performed with the Qiagen AllPrep DNA/RNA kit. Reads from multiple sequencing runs of the same library were pooled before analysis. In the source study's methods: Reads were retained only if an exact TCR constant sequence was present, and the retained reads were trimmed to 150 nt and grouped according to their 12-nt molecular barcodes. Reads in each barcode group were sub-clustered using a 15% Levenshtein threshold, and a quality-weighted consensus sequence was built for each RNA molecule. Non-functional sequences were excluded, and lower-count sequences lying one edit away from another sequence were also excluded. On the basis of fitting two negative binomial distributions, barcode sub-clusters with fewer than 20% of the maximum read count were discarded. The raw public data were reprocessed by TCRdb itself: fastp quality trimming at Q25, MiXCR clonotype calling, in-frame beta chains only. Entries that share a CDR3 protein sequence are merged under the most common genes and DNA. TCRdb, not the original authors, processed these V and J calls. In this sample the table shows 40,000 to 50,000 distinct CDR3 sequences, under 25% of which occur a single time. The ten largest clonotypes hold approximately 1.1% of the sample.

The origin of this receptor is a human donor in good health. Some libraries in this study had Jurkat cell RNA spiked in. The specimen was naive CD8+ T cells from blood, with Jurkat cell RNA spiked in. Interpreted using the paper, the cell subset or site label stands for: FACS-sorted CD8+CD4-CCR7+CD45RA+ naive T cells.

This receptor carries the CDR3 CASSYSSGSTEAFF. The DNA is as follows: TGTGCCAGCAGTTACTCATCTGGGTCCACTGAAGCTTTCTTT. Recombination connected TRBV6-5 to TRBJ1-1; a confident D gene designation cannot be given. The junction carries 9 bases between V and J, which are trimmed by 0 bases and 4 bases respectively. Via the germline V gene, CDR1 is MNHEY and CDR2 SVGAGI. CDR3 length: 14 amino acids, cysteine to phenylalanine. The kept DNA is CDR3 alone, 42 bases in frame from the first base.